These 24 T cell receptor beta chains originate from one sample sequenced in a study of blood T cell repertoires in COVID-19. Some clones are missing from TCRdb's copy, which holds only in-frame ones; the method was immunoSEQ multiplex PCR. The sample has 180,000 or so clones, 90% seen once. Source material: peripheral blood. Receptors originate from a man aged 50 or older with acute or convalescent COVID-19.

This sequence joins TRBV7-8 and TRBJ2-6; TRBD1 aligns across 9 bases. The CDR3 runs to 19 residues. Trimming cost V 5 bases and J 0 bases; bases outside gene matches: 11. Germline CDR1 reads SGHVS; CDR2 reads FQNEAQ. The CDR3 sequence is CASSPRVGQGISGANVLTF. Written as DNA, the CDR3 is TGTGCCAGCAGCCCGCGGGTCGGACAGGGGATCTCTGGGGCCAACGTCCTGACTTTC.

The chain combines TRBV2 with TRBJ2-5; 8 positions match TRBD1. Germline CDR1 SNHLY, CDR2 FYNNEI. With 7 bases clipped from V and 2 bases from J, the junction kept 6 bases outside the gene matches. This CDR3 has 14 residues. The CDR3 DNA follows: TGTGCCAGCACCAGAACAGGGGGTCAAGAGACCCAGTACTTC. Amino acid sequence: CASTRTGGQETQYF.

This clone is a singleton in its sample. CDR3 amino acids: CASSQVGQGNEKLFF. Written as DNA, the CDR3 is TGCGCCAGCAGCCAAGTTGGGCAGGGAAATGAAAAACTGTTTTTT. V usage is TRBV4-1 and J usage is TRBJ1-4; D may be TRBD1 (5 bases). Germline V gene lookup returns CDR1 MGHRA and CDR2 YSYEKL. The CDR3 has 15 amino acids. Trimming shortened V by 1 base and J by 5 bases, and 11 bases separated the two germline ends.

V usage is TRBV2 and J usage is TRBJ2-2; D uncertain. This CDR3 has 14 residues. Trimming took 8 bases from V and 1 from J, leaving 11 bases between them. The V gene's germline CDR1 is SNHLY and CDR2 FYNNEI. CDR3 bases: TGTGCCAGCCTGGGCTGGGTGAACACCGGGGAGCTGTTTTTT. Its protein product is CASLGWVNTGELFF.

The chain is built from TRBV4-2 and TRBJ1-2, with TRBD1 matching over 7 bases. Trimming took 3 bases from V and 2 from J; bases not matched to a gene: 3. The CDR3 totals 14 residues. Per germline, CDR1 LGHNA and CDR2 YNFKEQ. The CDR3 region has the DNA TGTGCCAGCAGCCAGACAGGGTCGAACTATGGCTACACCTTC. This encodes CASSQTGSNYGYTF.

The CDR3 is CASGPGGNEQYF. The CDR3 DNA reads TGTGCCAGCGGGCCCGGGGGAAACGAGCAGTACTTC. The chain has TRBV5-4 and TRBJ2-7, with D possibly matching TRBD2 (6 bases). Trimming shortened V by 7 bases and J by 5 bases, and 13 bases separated the two germline ends. The germline gives CDR1 SGHNT, CDR2 YYREEE (reference sequence). The CDR3 sequence is 12 residues long.

The chain couples TRBV6-5 to TRBJ2-5; weak D call: TRBD2 (7 bases). The CDR3 totals 13 residues. Deletions cut 5 bases from V and 5 bases from J, with 12 bases between. Germline CDR1 MNHEY, CDR2 SVGAGI. CDR3 in amino acids: CASSRGAGETQYF. CDR3 sequence (DNA): TGTGCCAGCAGTCGGGGGGCGGGTGAGACCCAGTACTTC.

The genes are TRBV5-6 and TRBJ1-6, with 7 bases that match TRBD1. Germline V lookup: CDR1 SGHDT, CDR2 YYEEEE. The junction had 6 bases not matched to a gene; V was cut back by 4 bases and J by 8 bases. The CDR3 contains 14 residues. The CDR3 DNA reads TGTGCCAGCAGCGAGGGACAGACCTATTCACCCCTCCACTTT. The encoded protein is CASSEGQTYSPLHF. Using reference TRBV5-6 and TRBJ1-6 for the parts outside the CDR3, the full variable domain is DAGVTQSPTHLIKTRGQQVTLRCSPKSGHDTVSWYQQALGQGPQFIFQYYEEEERQRGNFPDRFSGHQFPNYSSELNVNALLLGDSALYLCASSEGQTYSPLHFGNGTRLTVT.

V gene TRBV28 combines with J gene TRBJ1-6, with TRBD1 identical over 7 bases. CDR1 is MDHEN and CDR2 is SYDVKM in the germline V gene. This CDR3 has 14 residues. V lost 5 bases, J lost 9 bases, and 7 bases stayed unmatched. CDR3 DNA: TGTGCCAGCAGTCTCGACAGGGACGGTTCACCCCTCCACTTT. Amino acids: CASSLDRDGSPLHF.

The sample holds many counts of this clone. The chain combines TRBV5-5 with TRBJ1-4, with D unclear. Germline V gene sequence: CDR1 SGHKS, CDR2 YYEKEE (reference sequence). V was shortened by 5 bases and J by 7 bases, with 27 bases between the two germline ends. CDR3 length: 18 amino acids. CDR3 bases: TGTGCCAGCAGTCAATCCTCCGGGATAAGGGATGGGGTTGAAAAACTGTTTTTT. As protein: CASSQSSGIRDGVEKLFF.

The chain recombines TRBV4-3 with TRBJ1-2; the D gene is possibly TRBD1 (5 bases). Germline values: CDR1 LGHNA, CDR2 YSLEER. This CDR3 is 14 amino acids long. Trimming took 1 base from V and 8 from J, leaving 14 bases between them. The CDR3 is CASSQGQGSVGYTF. The CDR3 DNA is TGCGCCAGCAGCCAAGGTCAGGGATCGGTAGGCTACACCTTC.

The genes are TRBV14 and TRBJ1-1; 9 bases fit TRBD1. V lost 4 bases to trimming and J lost 10 bases; unmatched junction nucleotides: 10. The CDR3 has 14 amino acids. Looked up from germline, CDR1 is SGHDN and CDR2 is FVKESK. CDR3: CASSRRDREGGAFF. CDR3 nucleotide sequence: TGTGCCAGCAGCCGGAGGGACAGGGAGGGGGGAGCTTTCTTT. Full variable domain (remainder filled in from reference TRBV14 and TRBJ1-1): EAGVTQFPSHSVIEKGQTVTLRCDPISGHDNLYWYRRVMGKEIKFLLHFVKESKQDESGMPNNRFLAERTGGTYSTLKVQPAELEDSGVYFCASSRRDREGGAFFGQGTRLTVV.

This chain uses TRBV5-1 with TRBJ2-2; weak D call: TRBD2 (6 bases). The CDR3 sequence is 15 residues long. Trimming removed 1 base at V and 0 bases at J, with 7 bases between. CDR1 is SGHRS, CDR2 YFSETQ, per germline. CDR3 DNA: TGCGCCAGCAGCTTGTGGGGGGCGAACACCGGGGAGCTGTTTTTT. Its translation: CASSLWGANTGELFF.

J is TRBJ1-6 and V is TRBV6-4; TRBD1 agrees at 8 bases. CDR3 length: 15 residues. V dropped 6 bases and J dropped 8; count of bases not matched to a gene: 9. Looked up from germline, CDR1 is MRHNA and CDR2 is SNTAGT. The CDR3 region has the DNA TGTGCCAGCAGCGTGCGGACAGGGACGGATTCACCCCTCCACTTT. Translating it yields CASSVRTGTDSPLHF.

The chain links TRBV4-1 to TRBJ2-5; 9 nucleotides align to TRBD1. Germline-derived CDR1 and CDR2 are MGHRA and YSYEKL. The length of the CDR3 is 14 residues. The ends lost 3 bases at V and 5 bases at J; junction bases unmatched: 4. This chain's CDR3 is CASSHYRGLETQYF. The CDR3 nucleotides are TGCGCCAGCAGCCACTACAGGGGGCTGGAGACCCAGTACTTC.

The V and J genes are TRBV19 and TRBJ1-1, with D possibly matching TRBD1 (5 bases). V was trimmed by 5 bases and J by 3 bases, leaving 13 bases between them. The CDR3 is 14 amino acids. Germline V gene lookup returns CDR1 LNHDA and CDR2 SQIVND (reference sequence). CDR3: CASSPRTRDTEAFF. DNA for the CDR3: TGTGCCAGTAGTCCCCGGACAAGAGACACTGAAGCTTTCTTT.

V usage is TRBV28 and J usage is TRBJ1-1; unclear D gene. The CDR3 has 14 amino acids. The germline V and J ends were trimmed by 3 bases and 3 bases, with 11 bases remaining between them. Germline V gives CDR1 MDHEN, CDR2 SYDVKM. The chain's CDR3 is CASSLTGGYTEAFF. CDR3 DNA: TGTGCCAGCAGTTTGACGGGAGGGTACACTGAAGCTTTCTTT.

The J gene is TRBJ1-5, the V gene TRBV28; 7 nucleotides agree with TRBD1. The CDR3 contains 14 residues. The ends lost 7 bases at V and 0 bases at J; junction bases unmatched: 3. Germline lookup yields CDR1 MDHEN and CDR2 SYDVKM. The CDR3 coding sequence is TGTGCCAGCACCCGGACAGGTAGCAATCAGCCCCAGCATTTT. Its protein product is CASTRTGSNQPQHF.

The V and J genes are TRBV18 and TRBJ1-5, with D maybe TRBD1 (5 bases). The CDR3 spans 15 residues. V dropped 2 bases and J dropped 6 bases, with 14 bases sitting between them. Germline CDR1 is KGHSH and CDR2 is LQKENI. CDR3 loop: CASSPTGLGSQPQHF. As DNA, the CDR3 is TGTGCCAGCTCACCAACGGGACTGGGGAGTCAGCCCCAGCATTTT.

The genes are TRBV15 and TRBJ2-7, with TRBD1 matching over 8 bases. This CDR3 has 16 amino acids. The ends lost 0 bases at V and 6 bases at J; junction bases unmatched: 10. Germline-derived CDR1 and CDR2 are LNHNV and YYDKDF (reference sequence). The CDR3 reads CATSRDDRGNLGEQYF. The CDR3 DNA reads TGTGCCACCAGCAGAGACGACAGGGGAAACCTCGGCGAGCAGTACTTC.

The chain has TRBV5-4 and TRBJ2-2; perhaps TRBD2 as D (6 bases). This CDR3 has 14 residues. Germline lookup yields CDR1 SGHNT and CDR2 YYREEE (reference sequence). V was pared by 0 bases and J by 6 bases, with 9 bases between. The CDR3 DNA follows: TGTGCCAGCAGCTTGGCCGGCGGGGCCGGGGAGCTGTTTTTT. Translating it yields CASSLAGGAGELFF.

The chain employs TRBV5-5 and TRBJ2-7; 11 nucleotides match TRBD2. The CDR3 loop spans 14 amino acids. The germline V gene encodes CDR1 SGHKS and CDR2 YYEKEE (reference sequence). Trimming took 0 bases from V and 6 from J; bases not matched to a gene: 2. CDR3 sequence reads: CASSLVAGGLEQYV. As DNA, the CDR3 is TGTGCCAGCAGCTTGGTAGCGGGGGGGCTCGAGCAGTACGTC.

The chain employs TRBV5-4 and TRBJ2-2; D possibly corresponds to TRBD1 (7 bases). Germline CDR1 SGHNT, CDR2 YYREEE (reference sequence). The length of the CDR3 is 16 residues. The germline V and J ends were trimmed by 4 bases and 5 bases, with 18 bases remaining between them. CDR3 amino acids: CASSPRGAGGTGELFF. The DNA of the CDR3 is TGTGCCAGCAGCCCCAGGGGGGCAGGGGGGACCGGGGAGCTGTTTTTT.

The rearrangement joins TRBV4-3 to TRBJ1-5; D not resolved. V lost 0 bases and J lost 6, with 6 bases in between. Germline lookup yields CDR1 LGHNA and CDR2 YSLEER. This CDR3 has 13 residues. CDR3 sequence: CASSQDAAQPQHF. CDR3 sequence (DNA): TGCGCCAGCAGCCAAGATGCGGCTCAGCCCCAGCATTTT.